This is a list of T cell receptor beta chains from one sample in a study of blood T cell repertoires in COVID-19. The protocol was immunoSEQ multiplex PCR, while the TCRdb copy is restricted to in-frame clones and leaves out a portion. This sample has about 150,000 clones, with around 83% found just once. The sequencing sample was made of peripheral blood. Source of these receptors: a woman aged 60-75 years with COVID-19, enrolled during active disease. Each CDR3 is given with its conserved first and last residue. D genes are given only for firm matches. The listing skips clone size in some rows; elsewhere it reads once, few, many or a size class.

clone size	V gene	J gene	D gene	CDR3 DNA	CDR3 protein
-	TRBV19	TRBJ1-2	-	TGTGCCAGTAGTTCGAGTGGAATGGGAGGACTCAATAGATATAACTATGGCTACACCTTC	CASSSSGMGGLNRYNYGYTF
-	TRBV3-1/TRBV3-2	TRBJ1-1	TRBD1	TGTGCCAGCAGCCAAGGGGACAGCTCTGGCACTGAAGCTTTCTTT	CASSQGDSSGTEAFF
-	TRBV3-1/TRBV3-2	TRBJ1-1	-	TGTGCCAGCAGTCTCAAGAGGAGCACTGAAGCTTTCTTT	CASSLKRSTEAFF
-	TRBV27	TRBJ1-5	-	TGTGCCAGCAGCCCGGGTACAGGGAACAATCAGCCCCAGCATTTT	CASSPGTGNNQPQHF
-	TRBV10-2	TRBJ1-1	-	TGCGCCAGCAGTCATTCGTCGGGCACTGAAGCTTTCTTT	CASSHSSGTEAFF
-	TRBV12-3/TRBV12-4	TRBJ2-1	-	TGTGCCAGCACGGTCCTCGGGAATGAGCAGTTCTTC	CASTVLGNEQFF
-	TRBV5-6	TRBJ1-6	-	TGTGCCAGCAGCTTGGACAACCATTCACCCCTCCACTTT	CASSLDNHSPLHF
-	TRBV14	TRBJ1-3	-	TGTGCCAGCAGCCGAGGGGGAAACTCTGGAAACACCATATATTTT	CASSRGGNSGNTIYF
-	TRBV19	TRBJ1-4	-	TGTGCCAGTAGTGTCGACAGATTTCGGGAAAAACTGTTTTTT	CASSVDRFREKLFF
-	TRBV5-5	TRBJ1-2	-	TGTGCCAGCAGCTTCGGAGCTAACTATGGCTACACCTTC	CASSFGANYGYTF
-	TRBV3-1/TRBV3-2	TRBJ2-1	TRBD1	TGTGCCAGCACTGGACAGGGGGGATGGGGTGAGCAGTTCTTC	CASTGQGGWGEQFF
-	TRBV25-1	TRBJ2-7	TRBD1	TGTGCCAGTGCCCCCGGGACAGCCTACGAGCAGTACTTC	CASAPGTAYEQYF
-	TRBV29-1	TRBJ1-1	-	TGCAGCTCTGCGGGGGGCGGCACTGAAGCTTTCTTT	CSSAGGGTEAFF
-	TRBV11-2	TRBJ2-1	TRBD2	TGTGCCAGCAGCTTAAGGACGGGAGGAACTAATGAGCAGTTCTTC	CASSLRTGGTNEQFF
-	TRBV6-5	TRBJ2-7	TRBD2	TGTGCCAGCAGTACCCTGGCGGGAGGGTTTTACGAGCAGTACTTC	CASSTLAGGFYEQYF
once	TRBV6-6	TRBJ2-5	TRBD1	TGTGCCAGCAGGGACAGGGGGCTTCAAGAGACCCAGTACTTC	CASRDRGLQETQYF
-	TRBV7-9	TRBJ1-6	TRBD1	TGTGCCAGCAGTTCACCAGGGGGCCTTCTTAATTCACCCCTCCACTTT	CASSSPGGLLNSPLHF
once	TRBV5-1	TRBJ1-1	-	TGCGCCAGCAGCTTGGACAGGGACAAAGCTTTCTTT	CASSLDRDKAFF
-	TRBV25-1	TRBJ2-1	TRBD2	TGTGCCAGCAGGACTAGCGGGGGGGCTGAGCAGTTCTTC	CASRTSGGAEQFF
-	TRBV19	TRBJ1-5	-	TGTGCCAGTAGTATAAGAGGTAGCAATCAGCCCCAGCATTTT	CASSIRGSNQPQHF
-	TRBV5-4	TRBJ1-2	-	TGTGCCAGCAGCTTTCTCCCGGGAAATGGCTATGGCTACACCTTC	CASSFLPGNGYGYTF
-	TRBV29-1	TRBJ2-7	-	TGCAGCGCCCGGGACTACGAGCAGTACTTC	CSARDYEQYF
-	TRBV3-1/TRBV3-2	TRBJ1-5	-	TGTGCCAGCAGCTTACAGGCGAGCAATCAGCCCCAGCATTTT	CASSLQASNQPQHF
-	TRBV18	TRBJ2-6	-	TGTGCCAGCTCATGGGACTTCGATCCTGGGGCCAACGTCCTGACTTTC	CASSWDFDPGANVLTF
-	TRBV30	TRBJ1-5	-	TGTGCCTGGAGTGTGCAGGATAATCAGCCCCAGCATTTT	CAWSVQDNQPQHF
-	TRBV29-1	TRBJ1-4	-	TGCAGCGTTAGACAGCATAATGAAAAACTGTTTTTT	CSVRQHNEKLFF
-	TRBV6-1	TRBJ1-6	-	TGTGCCAGCAGTGAACCCCGTGGAGGGGCTAATTCACCCCTCCACTTT	CASSEPRGGANSPLHF
-	TRBV19	TRBJ2-1	TRBD2	TGTGCCAGTAGTATGTATATGCGGGGGGCCTCCTACAATGAGCAGTTCTTC	CASSMYMRGASYNEQFF
-	TRBV13	TRBJ2-7	TRBD2	TGTGCCAGCAGCTTTCGAAGGTCTCGGGAGGACGAGCAGTACTTC	CASSFRRSREDEQYF
-	TRBV6-1	TRBJ1-4	-	TGTGCCAGCAGTGAATATAGGGGAAAACTGTTTTTT	CASSEYRGKLFF
-	TRBV11-2	TRBJ1-3	TRBD1	TGTGCCAGCAGCTATATGCCTACCCTGGACAGGGGGCTTGGAAACACCATATATTTT	CASSYMPTLDRGLGNTIYF
-	TRBV27	TRBJ1-6	TRBD1	TGTGCCAGCAGTTCGGACAGGGGGAATTCACCCCTCCACTTT	CASSSDRGNSPLHF
-	TRBV5-8	TRBJ2-7	TRBD2	TGTGCCAGCAGCTTCCCCGCGGGAGGGGCTTACGAGCAGTACTTC	CASSFPAGGAYEQYF
-	TRBV5-1	TRBJ1-2	-	TGCGCCAGCAGCTTGACAGATAACTATGGCTACACCTTC	CASSLTDNYGYTF
-	TRBV6-1	TRBJ1-5	TRBD1	TGTGCCAGCAGTGATAGGACAGGGGTCGACAATCAGCCCCAGCATTTT	CASSDRTGVDNQPQHF
-	TRBV10-3	TRBJ1-1	TRBD1	TGTGCCATCAGTAACAGGGGAAGTTTCACTGAAGCTTTCTTT	CAISNRGSFTEAFF
-	TRBV19	TRBJ2-6	TRBD1	TGTGCCAGTGAAGACAGGGACCCTGGGGCCAACGTCCTGACTTTC	CASEDRDPGANVLTF
once	TRBV7-9	TRBJ1-2	TRBD1	TGTGCCAGCAGCTTAGCGCTCTCCACAGGGGGGATCTATGGCTACACCTTC	CASSLALSTGGIYGYTF
-	TRBV19	TRBJ1-1	-	TGTGCCAGTGGTCGGGTTGGGTCAAACACTGAAGCTTTCTTT	CASGRVGSNTEAFF
few	TRBV4-1	TRBJ2-1	TRBD2	TGCGCCAGCAGCCAAGAGATCCAGGCTAGCGGCTCCAATGAGCAGTTCTTC	CASSQEIQASGSNEQFF
-	TRBV19	TRBJ1-2	-	TGTGCCAGTAACCCCCGGGGGTATGTGGACTATGGCTACACCTTC	CASNPRGYVDYGYTF
once	TRBV3-1/TRBV3-2	TRBJ2-2	-	TGTGCCAGCAGCCCCAGCGGAAGCACCGGGGAGCTGTTTTTT	CASSPSGSTGELFF
-	TRBV6-4	TRBJ2-1	TRBD2	TGTGCCAGCAGTGGTGGGACTAGGAACAATGAGCAGTTCTTC	CASSGGTRNNEQFF
-	TRBV10-1	TRBJ1-4	-	TGCGCCAGCAGCCACCACGGTGAAAAACTGTTTTTT	CASSHHGEKLFF
-	TRBV2	TRBJ2-3	TRBD2	TGTGCCAGCAGCAGGACTAGCGGGTTCACAGATACGCAGTATTTT	CASSRTSGFTDTQYF